These T cell receptor beta chains were read from a single sample in a study of T cell responses to AZD1222 COVID-19 vaccine. TCRdb's table, derived via immunoSEQ multiplex PCR, lists solely in-frame clones and lacks some. The sample carries some 130,000 clones, 75% to 95% recorded once. The specimen was peripheral blood, collected on day 0 of AZD1222 vaccination. These receptors originate from an adult in good health. Each CDR3 is given with its conserved first and last residue. The D gene is left open where the match is weak. Size is stated for part of the rows, as once, few or many counts, or as a class when the clone is expanded.

CDR3 protein: CASSGGDRPYYGYTF
CDR3 DNA: TGCGCCAGCAGCGGTGGGGACAGACCCTACTATGGCTACACCTTC
V gene: TRBV5-1
D gene: TRBD1
clone size: -
J gene: TRBJ1-2

CDR3 protein: CASSIQEGINYGYTF
CDR3 DNA: TGTGCCAGTAGTATTCAAGAGGGAATTAACTATGGCTACACCTTC
V gene: TRBV19
D gene: -
clone size: -
J gene: TRBJ1-2

CDR3 protein: CASRGGDNQPQHF
CDR3 DNA: TGCGCCAGCAGGGGAGGTGACAATCAGCCCCAGCATTTT
V gene: TRBV5-1
D gene: -
clone size: -
J gene: TRBJ1-5

CDR3 protein: CASSFDRGLSTGELFF
CDR3 DNA: TGTGCCAGCAGTTTCGACAGGGGGCTTAGCACCGGGGAGCTGTTTTTT
V gene: TRBV27
D gene: TRBD1
clone size: few
J gene: TRBJ2-2

CDR3 protein: CASSPPNTVETQYF
CDR3 DNA: TGTGCCAGCTCACCACCGAACACCGTAGAGACCCAGTACTTC
V gene: TRBV18
D gene: -
clone size: -
J gene: TRBJ2-5

CDR3 protein: CASSEQGRTEAFF
CDR3 DNA: TGCGCCAGCAGTGAACAGGGGAGGACTGAAGCTTTCTTT
V gene: TRBV10-1
D gene: TRBD1
clone size: -
J gene: TRBJ1-1

CDR3 protein: CAWSSGGATEAFF
CDR3 DNA: TGTGCCTGGAGTTCGGGGGGGGCCACTGAAGCTTTCTTT
V gene: TRBV30
D gene: -
clone size: -
J gene: TRBJ1-1

CDR3 protein: CASSPQGAHTGELFF
CDR3 DNA: TGTGCCAGCTCACCACAGGGGGCACACACCGGGGAGCTGTTTTTT
V gene: TRBV18
D gene: TRBD1
clone size: -
J gene: TRBJ2-2

CDR3 protein: CASSLNRYEQYF
CDR3 DNA: TGTGCCAGCAGCTTAAATCGGTACGAGCAGTACTTC
V gene: TRBV7-9
D gene: -
clone size: -
J gene: TRBJ2-7

CDR3 protein: CASSSDPTYYEQYF
CDR3 DNA: TGTGCCAGCAGCTCGGATCCAACCTACTACGAGCAGTACTTC
V gene: TRBV5-4
D gene: -
clone size: -
J gene: TRBJ2-7

CDR3 protein: CASSLSGTSGGSTPETQYF
CDR3 DNA: TGCGCCAGCAGCCTGTCGGGGACTAGCGGGGGCTCCACCCCAGAGACCCAGTACTTC
V gene: TRBV4-1
D gene: TRBD2
clone size: -
J gene: TRBJ2-5

CDR3 protein: CASSEAHFYEQYF
CDR3 DNA: TGCGCCAGCAGTGAAGCACACTTCTACGAGCAGTACTTC
V gene: TRBV10-1
D gene: -
clone size: -
J gene: TRBJ2-7

CDR3 protein: CACPSGGGDTQYF
CDR3 DNA: TGTGCCTGCCCTAGCGGGGGAGGAGATACGCAGTATTTT
V gene: TRBV30
D gene: TRBD2
clone size: -
J gene: TRBJ2-3

CDR3 protein: CAIRETGTGSNEQYF
CDR3 DNA: TGTGCCATCAGAGAAACCGGGACAGGGTCGAACGAGCAGTACTTC
V gene: TRBV10-3
D gene: TRBD1
clone size: -
J gene: TRBJ2-7

CDR3 protein: CASSYSKGGRTEAFF
CDR3 DNA: TGTGCCAGCAGTTACTCGAAAGGGGGCAGGACTGAAGCTTTCTTT
V gene: TRBV6-6
D gene: TRBD1
clone size: -
J gene: TRBJ1-1

CDR3 protein: CASSEDRVLEQYF
CDR3 DNA: TGTGCCAGCAGTGAGGACAGGGTTCTCGAGCAGTACTTC
V gene: TRBV6-2/TRBV6-3
D gene: TRBD1
clone size: once
J gene: TRBJ2-7

CDR3 protein: CASSPSGTSRSSYEQYF
CDR3 DNA: TGTGCCAGCTCGCCTTCAGGGACATCAAGGAGCTCCTACGAGCAGTACTTC
V gene: TRBV18
D gene: -
clone size: -
J gene: TRBJ2-7

CDR3 protein: CASSRSNTDTQYF
CDR3 DNA: TGTGCCAGCAGCCGCTCAAACACAGATACGCAGTATTTT
V gene: TRBV6-4
D gene: -
clone size: -
J gene: TRBJ2-3

CDR3 protein: CASSPPYLGFSGNTIYF
CDR3 DNA: TGTGCCAGCAGTCCCCCCTACCTAGGGTTCTCTGGAAACACCATATATTTT
V gene: TRBV28
D gene: -
clone size: -
J gene: TRBJ1-3

CDR3 protein: CASSPPTGGSASDTQYF
CDR3 DNA: TGTGCCAGCTCACCACCGACAGGGGGCAGCGCGTCAGATACGCAGTATTTT
V gene: TRBV18
D gene: TRBD1
clone size: -
J gene: TRBJ2-3

CDR3 protein: CASSGWTGTTGELFF
CDR3 DNA: TGTGCCAGCAGCGGATGGACAGGGACCACCGGGGAGCTGTTTTTT
V gene: TRBV5-5
D gene: TRBD1
clone size: -
J gene: TRBJ2-2

CDR3 protein: CASSYRDRDYGYTF
CDR3 DNA: TGTGCCAGCAGTTACCGGGACAGGGATTATGGCTACACCTTC
V gene: TRBV6-5
D gene: TRBD1
clone size: -
J gene: TRBJ1-2

CDR3 protein: CASRHPGQGNEKLFF
CDR3 DNA: TGTGCCAGCAGGCATCCGGGACAGGGCAATGAAAAACTGTTTTTT
V gene: TRBV28
D gene: TRBD1
clone size: -
J gene: TRBJ1-4

CDR3 protein: CASSLDFTDTQYF
CDR3 DNA: TGTGCCAGCAGCTTAGACTTCACAGATACGCAGTATTTT
V gene: TRBV11-2
D gene: -
clone size: -
J gene: TRBJ2-3

CDR3 protein: CAWSTRHGYTF
CDR3 DNA: TGTGCCTGGAGCACCCGGCATGGCTACACCTTC
V gene: TRBV30
D gene: -
clone size: -
J gene: TRBJ1-2

CDR3 protein: CASSIDTGTNQPQHF
CDR3 DNA: TGTGCCAGTAGTATAGATACGGGAACAAATCAGCCCCAGCATTTT
V gene: TRBV19
D gene: -
clone size: -
J gene: TRBJ1-5

CDR3 protein: CASSLAPTSHSSYNEQFF
CDR3 DNA: TGTGCCAGCAGCTTAGCACCGACTAGCCACAGCTCCTACAATGAGCAGTTCTTC
V gene: TRBV7-2
D gene: TRBD2
clone size: -
J gene: TRBJ2-1

CDR3 protein: CASSPRGDYNSPLHF
CDR3 DNA: TGTGCCAGCAGCCCTCGGGGGGACTATAATTCACCCCTCCACTTT
V gene: TRBV13
D gene: -
clone size: -
J gene: TRBJ1-6

CDR3 protein: CASRLGTDTQYF
CDR3 DNA: TGCGCCAGCAGGCTAGGCACAGATACGCAGTATTTT
V gene: TRBV5-1
D gene: -
clone size: -
J gene: TRBJ2-3

CDR3 protein: CASSRAGGGAGYEQYF
CDR3 DNA: TGTGCCAGCAGTAGGGCTGGCGGGGGGGCCGGATACGAGCAGTACTTC
V gene: TRBV28
D gene: TRBD2
clone size: once
J gene: TRBJ2-7

CDR3 protein: CASSPPPWEYESEAFF
CDR3 DNA: TGTGCCAGCTCACCCCCTCCGTGGGAGTATGAGTCGGAAGCTTTCTTT
V gene: TRBV18
D gene: -
clone size: -
J gene: TRBJ1-1